What follows describes a single TCR beta chain. The source of the sample is a study of technical replicates of blood from a few donors. This table comes from immunoSEQ multiplex PCR, and its TCRdb copy is limited to in-frame clones, with some not included. The sample has about 72,000 clones; about nine tenths are singletons. Sequenced material: T cells isolated from PBMCs. The sequence derives from a human donor in good health.

In DNA, the CDR3 is TGTGCCAGCGGCTGGGGCCACGAGCAGTACTTC. Residues: CASGWGHEQYF. The J gene is TRBJ2-7, the V gene TRBV5-6; D is perhaps TRBD1 (5 bases). The CDR3 has 11 residues. The germline V and J ends were trimmed by 7 bases and 5 bases, with 10 bases remaining between them. Germline-derived CDR1 and CDR2 are SGHDT and YYEEEE.